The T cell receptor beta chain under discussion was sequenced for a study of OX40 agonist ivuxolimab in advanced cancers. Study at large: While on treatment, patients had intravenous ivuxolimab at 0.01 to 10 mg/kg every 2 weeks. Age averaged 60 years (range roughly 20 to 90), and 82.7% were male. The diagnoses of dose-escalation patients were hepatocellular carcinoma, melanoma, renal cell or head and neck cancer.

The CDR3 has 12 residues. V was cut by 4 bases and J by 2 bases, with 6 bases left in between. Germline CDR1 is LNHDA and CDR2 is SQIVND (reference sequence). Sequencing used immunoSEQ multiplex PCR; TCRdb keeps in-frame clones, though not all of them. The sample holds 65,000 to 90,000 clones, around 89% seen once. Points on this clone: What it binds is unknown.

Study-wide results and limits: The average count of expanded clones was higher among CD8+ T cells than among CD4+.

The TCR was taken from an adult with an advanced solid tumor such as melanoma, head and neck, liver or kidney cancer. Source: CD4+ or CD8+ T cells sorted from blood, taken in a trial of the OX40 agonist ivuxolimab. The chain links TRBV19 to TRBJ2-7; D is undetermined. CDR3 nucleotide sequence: TGTGCCAGTAGTACCCCACCCTACGAGCAGTACTTC. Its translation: CASSTPPYEQYF.